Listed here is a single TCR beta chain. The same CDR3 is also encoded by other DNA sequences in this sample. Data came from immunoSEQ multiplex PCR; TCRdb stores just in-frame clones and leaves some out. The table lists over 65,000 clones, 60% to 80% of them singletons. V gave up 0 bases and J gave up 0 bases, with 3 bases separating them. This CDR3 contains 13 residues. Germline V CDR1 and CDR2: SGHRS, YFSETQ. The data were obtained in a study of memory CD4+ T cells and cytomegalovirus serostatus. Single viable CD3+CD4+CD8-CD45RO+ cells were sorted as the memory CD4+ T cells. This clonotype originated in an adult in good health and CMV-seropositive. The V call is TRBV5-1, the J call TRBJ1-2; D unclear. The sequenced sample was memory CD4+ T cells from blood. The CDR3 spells CASSLGSNYGYTF. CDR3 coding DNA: TGCGCCAGCAGCTTGGGGTCTAACTATGGCTACACCTTC.